What follows are 29 T cell receptor beta chains derived from one specimen sequenced in a study of blood T cell repertoires in COVID-19. Sequencing used immunoSEQ multiplex PCR; TCRdb keeps in-frame clones, though not all of them. The table shows under 200,000 clones, with roughly 80% occurring only once. The sequenced material came from peripheral blood. The origin of the receptors is a man younger than 30 with active or convalescent COVID-19.

This sequence joins TRBV6-1 and TRBJ1-5, with 8 bases aligning to TRBD1. With V trimmed by 2 bases and J by 1 base, 7 bases remained unmatched. CDR3 size: 17 residues. CDR1 MNHNS and CDR2 SASEGT come from the germline V gene. The CDR3 reads CASSENRQGRSNQPQHF. The CDR3 coding sequence is TGTGCCAGCAGTGAAAATAGACAGGGGAGGAGCAATCAGCCCCAGCATTTT.

This chain connects TRBV5-6 to TRBJ1-2; 12 bases align to TRBD1. This CDR3 is 16 amino acids long. Germline V gives CDR1 SGHDT, CDR2 YYEEEE. V shed 2 bases and J 3 bases; nucleotides not matched to a gene: 5. The CDR3 DNA follows: TGTGCCAGCAGCTTCGGGACAGGGGGCGTTGACTATGGCTACACCTTC. It codes for CASSFGTGGVDYGYTF.

This clone was seen only a few times. This sequence joins TRBV29-1 and TRBJ2-1; the match to TRBD2 covers 7 bases. Germline assignment: CDR1 SQVTM and CDR2 ANQGSEA. Germline trimming cut 3 bases from V and 8 bases from J; bases unmatched to any gene: 7. This CDR3 spans 13 amino acids. The CDR3 sequence: CSVDRGSGYEQFF. CDR3 in DNA: TGCAGCGTTGATCGCGGGAGTGGTTATGAGCAGTTCTTC.

The genes are TRBV6-5 and TRBJ1-2; D is possibly TRBD1 (6 bases). The germline V and J ends were trimmed by 2 bases and 14 bases, with 24 bases remaining between them. Germline loops: CDR1 MNHEY, CDR2 SVGAGI. The CDR3 runs 15 residues. CDR3 sequence: CASSYLTTGRETRTF. The CDR3 bases are TGTGCCAGCAGTTACCTAACGACAGGAAGGGAAACGCGTACCTTC.

This clone was found once. V usage is TRBV6-5 and J usage is TRBJ2-2; 8 bases map to TRBD1. J lost 6 bases, V lost 5 bases, and 8 bases had no gene match. CDR1 MNHEY and CDR2 SVGAGI come from the germline V gene. The CDR3 spans 15 residues. In DNA form, the CDR3 reads TGTGCCAGCAGTCGGACAGGGTTTGGAGCCGGGGAGCTGTTTTTT. Protein sequence: CASSRTGFGAGELFF.

This clone was picked up a small number of times. The chain joins TRBV6-2 or TRBV6-3 to TRBJ1-5, with 7 bases matching TRBD1. Germline trimming cut 2 bases from V and 2 bases from J; bases unmatched to any gene: 0. Germline CDR1 MNHEY, CDR2 SVGEGT. The CDR3 runs to 14 residues. In DNA, the CDR3 is TGTGCCAGCAGTTACCAGGGGGGCAATCAGCCCCAGCATTTT. Translated: CASSYQGGNQPQHF.

The rearrangement links TRBV28 to TRBJ1-5; TRBD1 matches at 10 bases. The length of the CDR3 is 15 residues. The junction had 9 bases not matched to a gene; V was cut back by 7 bases and J by 6 bases. Germline lookup yields CDR1 MDHEN and CDR2 SYDVKM. The CDR3 coding sequence is TGTGCCAGCATCCCGACAGGGGGCTTCGGTCAGCCCCAGCATTTT. This codes for CASIPTGGFGQPQHF.

J is TRBJ2-7 and V is TRBV14, with unresolved D. V gave up 0 bases and J gave up 1 base, with 10 bases separating them. In germline, CDR1 is SGHDN, CDR2 FVKESK. CDR3 length: 15 residues. The CDR3 DNA is TGTGCCAGCAGCCAAGATTGGGCCCGTTCCTACGAGCAGTACTTC. This codes for CASSQDWARSYEQYF. Using reference TRBV14 and TRBJ2-7 for the parts outside the CDR3, the full variable domain is EAGVTQFPSHSVIEKGQTVTLRCDPISGHDNLYWYRRVMGKEIKFLLHFVKESKQDESGMPNNRFLAERTGGTYSTLKVQPAELEDSGVYFCASSQDWARSYEQYFGPGTRLTVT.

The chain joins TRBV18 to TRBJ2-7, with D possibly being TRBD2 (6 bases). The germline gives CDR1 KGHSH, CDR2 LQKENI. The CDR3 is 14 residues long. V was clipped by 0 bases and J by 3 bases, with 9 bases between them. The CDR3 reads CASSPPGLHYEQYF. CDR3 nucleotide sequence: TGTGCCAGCTCACCACCGGGACTTCACTACGAGCAGTACTTC.

The rearrangement links TRBV4-2 to TRBJ1-5; 8 bases fit TRBD1. From germline, CDR1 is LGHNA and CDR2 YNFKEQ. The CDR3 spans 19 residues. Germline trimming cut 0 bases from V and 1 base from J; bases unmatched to any gene: 11. CDR3 in amino acids: CASSQERRSGGRSNQPQHF. The CDR3 DNA reads TGTGCCAGCAGCCAAGAACGTCGGTCAGGGGGCAGGAGCAATCAGCCCCAGCATTTT.

V usage is TRBV5-1 and J usage is TRBJ1-4; 9 bases line up with TRBD1. The CDR3 is 16 residues long. CDR1 is SGHRS and CDR2 is YFSETQ in the germline V gene. J gave up 4 bases and V 4 bases, and 8 bases lay outside the gene matches. CDR3: CASSDWTGDLNEKLFF. In DNA form, the CDR3 reads TGCGCCAGCAGCGATTGGACAGGGGACCTTAATGAAAAACTGTTTTTT.

The DNA of the CDR3 is TGTGCCAGCAGCTTAGGCGGGAGGGGCTACGAGCAGTACTTC. Translation gives CASSLGGRGYEQYF. The rearrangement joins TRBV7-9 to TRBJ2-7; 9 bases fit TRBD2. The J segment lost 3 bases and the V segment lost 1 base, leaving 1 base of the junction unmatched. This CDR3 is 14 amino acids long. The germline gives CDR1 SEHNR, CDR2 FQNEAQ (reference sequence).

The chain employs TRBV3-1 (or the pseudogene TRBV3-2) and TRBJ2-4; D possibly corresponds to TRBD1 (6 bases). Germline assignment: CDR1 LGHDT and CDR2 YNNKEL (reference sequence). This CDR3 has 15 amino acids. Trimming cost V 4 bases and J 6 bases, with 16 bases left between them. CDR3 DNA sequence: TGTGCCAGCAGCCCAGGGGCAGGTGCGGGAAACATTCAGTACTTC. Protein: CASSPGAGAGNIQYF.

Note on this clone: One end of the junction fails to match germline, which may point to a read error. J is TRBJ2-7 and V is TRBV4-1; D gene ambiguous. This CDR3 is 15 amino acids long. Germline V gives CDR1 MGHRA, CDR2 YSYEKL. The CDR3 protein is CASSQDRSPIYGQYF. CDR3 nucleotide sequence: TGCGCCAGCAGCCAAGACAGGTCGCCGATCTACGGGCAGTACTTC.

The count of this clone is one. V and J are TRBV7-2 and TRBJ2-7, with 9 bases matching TRBD2. The CDR3 covers 13 residues. After removal of 3 bases from V and 6 bases from J, the junction contained 3 bases not matched to a gene. Germline CDR1 SGHTA, CDR2 FQGNSA. The CDR3 protein is CASSFPTSGEQYF. CDR3 DNA sequence: TGTGCCAGCAGCTTCCCGACTAGCGGCGAGCAGTACTTC.

V gene TRBV19 combines with J gene TRBJ1-1; 9 positions agree with TRBD1. Germline CDR1 is LNHDA and CDR2 is SQIVND (reference sequence). V dropped 7 bases and J dropped 0; count of bases not matched to a gene: 6. The CDR3 totals 15 residues. CDR3 protein: CASTRQGGMNTEAFF. As DNA, the CDR3 is TGTGCCAGTACCAGACAGGGGGGGATGAACACTGAAGCTTTCTTT.

The CDR3 sequence is CASSLDLGTGINEKLFF. The CDR3 DNA follows: TGTGCCAGCAGCTTAGATCTGGGGACAGGGATTAATGAAAAACTGTTTTTT. This sequence joins TRBV11-2 and TRBJ1-4; 9 bases are a match to TRBD1. The V and J ends lost 0 bases and 4 bases, in that order; junction bases with no gene match: 6. Germline V lookup: CDR1 SGHAT, CDR2 FQNNGV. There are 17 residues in the CDR3.

This clone was seen once. The chain links TRBV29-1 to TRBJ2-5; D uncertain. V dropped 3 bases and J dropped 7 bases, with 12 bases sitting between them. The germline CDR1 and CDR2 sequences are SQVTM and ANQGSEA. This CDR3 is built from 12 residues. The CDR3 reads CSVDQNSGTQYF. DNA of the CDR3: TGCAGCGTTGACCAGAATTCTGGGACCCAGTACTTC. The variable domain in full, completed from reference TRBV29-1 and TRBJ2-5, reads SAVISQKPSRDICQRGTSLTIQCQVDSQVTMMFWYRQQPGQSLTLIATANQGSEATYESGFVIDKFPISRPNLTFSTLTVSNMSPEDSSIYLCSVDQNSGTQYFGPGTRLLVL.

J is TRBJ2-1 and V is TRBV5-5; D might be TRBD2 (5 bases). Germline V gene sequence: CDR1 SGHKS, CDR2 YYEKEE (reference sequence). The CDR3 is made up of 16 amino acids. V dropped 4 bases and J dropped 8 bases, with 22 bases sitting between them. The CDR3, as DNA: TGTGCCAGCAGCCCACAAGTTGGACGAGGGAACTATGAGCAGTTCTTC. It specifies CASSPQVGRGNYEQFF.

The chain links TRBV7-2 to TRBJ2-1; D possibly corresponds to TRBD2 (5 bases). V lost 0 bases and J lost 3, with 6 bases in between. The V gene's germline CDR1 is SGHTA and CDR2 FQGNSA. The CDR3 is 14 residues long. CDR3 residues: CASSLAGVYNEQFF. For the CDR3, the DNA is TGTGCCAGCAGCTTAGCGGGAGTCTACAATGAGCAGTTCTTC.

The chain carries TRBV6-1 and TRBJ1-2; D remains unclear. This CDR3 has 14 residues. Germline V gene data show CDR1 as MNHNS and CDR2 as SASEGT. The V gene lost 3 bases and the J gene lost 4 bases, with 12 bases spanning the gap. The CDR3 loop reads CASSESEGSYGYTF. For the CDR3, the DNA is TGTGCCAGCAGTGAGTCAGAGGGTAGCTATGGCTACACCTTC.

V and J are TRBV6-1 and TRBJ1-1; TRBD1 aligns across 7 bases. Trimming at V came to 3 bases and at J to 0 bases, leaving 4 bases not matched to a gene. Germline CDR1 is MNHNS and CDR2 is SASEGT. The CDR3 spans 15 residues. The CDR3 DNA sequence: TGTGCCAGCAGTGAGCGGGGACAGATGAACACTGAAGCTTTCTTT. This codes for CASSERGQMNTEAFF.

This chain connects TRBV4-2 to TRBJ2-2, with D tentatively TRBD1 (5 bases). CDR1 and CDR2 (germline): LGHNA, YNFKEQ. V was trimmed by 0 bases and J by 8 bases, leaving 19 bases between them. This CDR3 has 17 amino acids. In DNA, the CDR3 is TGTGCCAGCAGCCAAGATCTATGGTCCAGGGTTTGGGGGGAGCTGTTTTTT. This sequence encodes CASSQDLWSRVWGELFF.

As for this clone: At one of its ends the junction is not consistent with the germline gene, which may arise from a read error. The J gene is TRBJ2-7, the V gene TRBV5-1; weak D call: TRBD1 (6 bases). This CDR3 is 13 amino acids long. CDR1 and CDR2 (germline): SGHRS, YFSETQ. CDR3 in DNA: TGCACCAGCAGCAGACAGGCCGTCAACGAGCAGTACTTC. It specifies CTSSRQAVNEQYF.

The chain joins TRBV27 to TRBJ1-1; D perhaps matches TRBD1 (5 bases). Trimming stripped 0 bases from V and 0 bases from J, with 11 bases between. The CDR3 extends over 16 amino acids. Germline CDR1 is MNHEY and CDR2 is SMNVEV (reference sequence). CDR3 amino acids: CASSLSGSGVNTEAFF. In DNA, the CDR3 is TGTGCCAGCAGTTTATCAGGGTCGGGGGTGAACACTGAAGCTTTCTTT.

The rearrangement uses TRBV7-2 and TRBJ2-1; 10 bases line up with TRBD2. The ends lost 10 bases at V and 6 bases at J; junction bases unmatched: 15. The CDR3 has 16 residues. Germline CDR1 SGHTA, CDR2 FQGNSA. The CDR3 DNA follows: TGTGCCACTTCAGCCTATGGCCTAGCGGGAGTCAATGAGCAGTTCTTC. This sequence encodes CATSAYGLAGVNEQFF. The entire variable domain, with the rest obtained from reference TRBV7-2 and TRBJ2-1, is as follows: GAGVSQSPSNKVTEKGKDVELRCDPISGHTALYWYRQSLGQGLEFLIYFQGNSAPDKSGLPSDRFSAERTGGSVSTLTIQRTQQEDSAVYLCATSAYGLAGVNEQFFGPGTRLTVL.

The chain combines TRBV2 with TRBJ1-5, with 8 bases identical to TRBD1. Trimming removed 6 bases from V and 6 bases from J; junction bases left unmatched: 10. The CDR3 contains 15 residues. CDR1 SNHLY and CDR2 FYNNEI come from the germline V gene. The CDR3 DNA reads as TGTGCCAGCAGCAACGGACAGGGAAAAGGTCAGCCCCAGCATTTT. Protein: CASSNGQGKGQPQHF.

This rearrangement joins TRBV2 to TRBJ2-1; 10 bases line up with TRBD2. CDR1 is SNHLY and CDR2 is FYNNEI in the germline V gene. Losses at the gene ends were 3 bases for V and 8 bases for J; bases not matched to a gene: 10. This CDR3 spans 16 amino acids. The DNA of the CDR3 is TGTGCCAGCAGTGATAGAGCTAGCGGGAGAGGTGATGAGCAGTTCTTC. Amino acids: CASSDRASGRGDEQFF.

The chain recombines TRBV7-2 with TRBJ2-7, with 7 bases fitting TRBD1. This CDR3 region has 15 residues. Trimming took 3 bases from V and 4 from J; bases not matched to a gene: 9. Germline V gene data show CDR1 as SGHTA and CDR2 as FQGNSA. The CDR3 coding sequence is TGTGCCAGCAGCTTGCGGACAGGCGGAGGATACGAGCAGTACTTC. As protein: CASSLRTGGGYEQYF.